These T cell receptor beta chains were read from a single sample in a study of patients and donors after allogeneic stem cell transplantation. TCRdb re-called the RT-PCR reads through MiXCR, storing one row per CDR3 protein. This sample yields about 24,000 distinct CDR3 sequences, of which roughly 43% are seen a single time; approximately 80% belongs to the top ten. Specimen: blood, either unsorted or a sorted T cell fraction (not recorded which). The receptors derive from a human donor who was either an allogeneic HSCT recipient or a stem cell or donor lymphocyte infusion donor (not recorded which). It is not recorded whose cells these are; they may come from a transplant donor. The CDR3 runs from the conserved cysteine through the conserved F or W. A D gene is named only where the DNA matches it firmly. The size of a clone is reported for some rows only, either as once, few or many, or as a class for expanded clones.

D: TRBD1; J: TRBJ1-1; V: TRBV18; size: few; DNA: TGTGCCAGCTCCCTTGACAGGGGGCGCGACACTGAAGCTTTCTTT; CDR3: CASSLDRGRDTEAFF
D: .; J: TRBJ1-4; V: TRBV12-3/TRBV12-4; size: few; DNA: TGTGCCAGCACCTCGCTAGGATTCTTGCCTAATGAAAAACTGTTTTTT; CDR3: CASTSLGFLPNEKLFF
D: .; J: TRBJ2-3; V: TRBV5-1; size: few; DNA: TGCGCCAGCAGCCGGGGGGCAGCTAGCACAGATACGCAGTATTTT; CDR3: CASSRGAASTDTQYF
D: .; J: TRBJ1-2; V: TRBV29-1; size: .; DNA: TGCAGCGTTGAAGATCTCGGCTACACCTTC; CDR3: CSVEDLGYTF
D: .; J: TRBJ1-2; V: TRBV6-6; size: .; DNA: TGTGCCAGCAGTTTTTACAGGGTGAGGAACTATGGCTACACCTTC; CDR3: CASSFYRVRNYGYTF
D: .; J: TRBJ2-5; V: TRBV7-9; size: .; DNA: TGTGCCAGCCAGCGGGACACCCAAGAGACCCAGTACTTC; CDR3: CASQRDTQETQYF
D: .; J: TRBJ1-4; V: TRBV28; size: few; DNA: TGTGCCAGCAGTTTATTCCCCTCGGGGGAAAAACTGTTTTTT; CDR3: CASSLFPSGEKLFF
D: .; J: TRBJ1-4; V: TRBV10-3; size: few; DNA: TGTGCCATCAGTGACGGGCAGGGAGGTGAAAAACTGTTTTTT; CDR3: CAISDGQGGEKLFF
D: .; J: TRBJ2-3; V: TRBV6-1; size: .; DNA: TGTGCCAGCAGTGACGTGGGGAAGGCAGATACGCAGTATTTC; CDR3: CASSDVGKADTQYF
D: .; J: TRBJ1-2; V: TRBV2; size: .; DNA: TGTGCCAGCACGGCCGAGACTGGGGGCTACACCTTC; CDR3: CASTAETGGYTF
D: .; J: TRBJ1-5; V: TRBV6-1; size: few; DNA: TGTGCCAGCAGTGAAAGGGGGAACAGTTTTAGCAATCAGCCCCAGCATTTT; CDR3: CASSERGNSFSNQPQHF
D: TRBD1; J: TRBJ1-2; V: TRBV5-1; size: .; DNA: TGCGCCAGCAGCCCGACAGGGGAGTATGGCTACACCTTC; CDR3: CASSPTGEYGYTF
D: TRBD1; J: TRBJ2-5; V: TRBV6-1; size: .; DNA: TGTGCCAGCAGAATGACAGGGCGGGAGACCCAGTACTTC; CDR3: CASRMTGRETQYF
D: .; J: TRBJ1-1; V: TRBV4-1; size: once; DNA: TGCGCCAGCAGCCAAGTAACAAGAGGCACTGAAGCTTTCTTT; CDR3: CASSQVTRGTEAFF
D: .; J: TRBJ1-2; V: TRBV5-8; size: few; DNA: TGTGCCAGCAGCTTGGCCACAGGGTACTACGGCTACACCTTC; CDR3: CASSLATGYYGYTF
D: .; J: TRBJ1-1; V: TRBV5-1; size: .; DNA: TGCGCCAGCAGTAGGGACGTTAACACTGAAGCTTTCTTT; CDR3: CASSRDVNTEAFF
D: TRBD1; J: TRBJ1-1; V: TRBV7-9; size: few; DNA: TGTGCCAGCAGCTTGGGACAGGTGAACACTGAAGCTTTCTTT; CDR3: CASSLGQVNTEAFF
D: TRBD2; J: TRBJ2-1; V: TRBV3-1; size: .; DNA: TGTGCCAGCAGCCAGCTAGCGGGGGCGATCAATGAGCAGTTCTTC; CDR3: CASSQLAGAINEQFF
D: .; J: TRBJ1-6; V: TRBV25-1; size: .; DNA: TGTGCCAGCAGTGATACGGGACCGAGCTCCTATAATTCACCCCTCCACTTT; CDR3: CASSDTGPSSYNSPLHF
D: TRBD2; J: TRBJ2-3; V: TRBV7-7; size: .; DNA: TGTGCCAGCAGCCCCTTGACTAGCGGGAGCCCAGATACGCAGTATTTT; CDR3: CASSPLTSGSPDTQYF
D: .; J: TRBJ2-3; V: TRBV10-2; size: .; DNA: TGCGCCAGCTCACAAGGGGATACGCAGTATTTT; CDR3: CASSQGDTQYF
D: TRBD1; J: TRBJ2-7; V: TRBV4-1; size: .; DNA: TGCGCCAGCAGCCGCATAGGACAGGGCCCTTTCTACGAGCAGTACTTC; CDR3: CASSRIGQGPFYEQYF
D: TRBD1; J: TRBJ2-7; V: TRBV12-3/TRBV12-4; size: .; DNA: TGTGCCAGCAGTCGGGGGACAGGGAGCGAGCAGTACTTC; CDR3: CASSRGTGSEQYF
D: TRBD2; J: TRBJ2-3; V: TRBV7-3; size: .; DNA: TGTGCCAGCAGCCTTAGACTAGCGGGAAGCACAGATACGCAGTATTTT; CDR3: CASSLRLAGSTDTQYF
D: .; J: TRBJ2-3; V: TRBV5-6; size: .; DNA: TGTGCCAGCAGCGGACAGAGCACAGATACGCAGTATTTT; CDR3: CASSGQSTDTQYF
D: .; J: TRBJ1-1; V: TRBV5-1; size: .; DNA: TGCGCCAGCAGCTTGGAGACAGTAAACACTGAAGCTTTCTTT; CDR3: CASSLETVNTEAFF
D: .; J: TRBJ1-1; V: TRBV5-1; size: .; DNA: TGCGCCAGCAGCAACCTAAAACAGGGCCCTGAAGCTTTCTTT; CDR3: CASSNLKQGPEAFF
D: TRBD2; J: TRBJ2-5; V: TRBV29-1; size: .; DNA: TGCAGCGTTGAAGCCCTAAGCGGGGGCTCAGGGGCCCAGTACTTC; CDR3: CSVEALSGGSGAQYF
D: .; J: TRBJ2-2; V: TRBV4-1; size: .; DNA: TGCGCCAGCAGCCAAGGTCCGGCTCGAACCGGGGAGCTGTTTTTT; CDR3: CASSQGPARTGELFF
D: .; J: TRBJ1-5; V: TRBV21-1; size: few; DNA: TGTGCCAGCAGCCACGGGACGGAGAATCAGCCCCAGCATTTT; CDR3: CASSHGTENQPQHF
D: .; J: TRBJ1-5; V: TRBV2; size: .; DNA: TGTGCCAGCAGTGATGGGAGTGGCAATCAGCCCCAGCATTTT; CDR3: CASSDGSGNQPQHF
D: .; J: TRBJ2-3; V: TRBV12-3/TRBV12-4; size: .; DNA: TGTGCCAGCAGTTTATTACTCCCCGATACGCAGTATTTT; CDR3: CASSLLLPDTQYF
D: TRBD1; J: TRBJ2-5; V: TRBV15; size: medium-sized; DNA: TGTGCCACCAGCAGACAGGGACAGGCCCAAGAGACCCAGTACTTC; CDR3: CATSRQGQAQETQYF
D: .; J: TRBJ1-1; V: TRBV29-1; size: few; DNA: TGCAGCGCCTCGGGCGGCAGGGGAAACCTACGGGGCACTGAAGCTTTCTTT; CDR3: CSASGGRGNLRGTEAFF
D: .; J: TRBJ1-1; V: TRBV7-9; size: .; DNA: TGTGCCAGCAGCTTAAAAAACGAGAACACTGAAGCTTTCTTT; CDR3: CASSLKNENTEAFF
D: TRBD1; J: TRBJ1-1; V: TRBV12-5; size: .; DNA: TGTGCTAGTGGTTTGGCTCGGGACAGAAACACTGAAGCTTTCTTT; CDR3: CASGLARDRNTEAFF
D: TRBD1; J: TRBJ1-1; V: TRBV10-1; size: few; DNA: TGCGCCAGCAGTGAGTCGAGACAGGGCACTGAAGCTTTCTTT; CDR3: CASSESRQGTEAFF
D: TRBD1; J: TRBJ1-1; V: TRBV29-1; size: many; DNA: TGCAGCGTTGATCAGGGGGCGCAGGAAGCTTTCTTT; CDR3: CSVDQGAQEAFF
D: TRBD2; J: TRBJ2-5; V: TRBV9; size: .; DNA: TGTGCCAGCAGCGCTCGAGCGGGAGAAGAGACCCAGTACTTC; CDR3: CASSARAGEETQYF
D: .; J: TRBJ1-2; V: TRBV15; size: many; DNA: TGTGCCACCAGCAGAGACCCAGGGGACTATGGCTACACCTTC; CDR3: CATSRDPGDYGYTF